This T cell receptor beta chain came from a study of control samples from healthy donors and cancer patients (dated by TCRdb to 2018 to 2021). Trimmed from V: 2 bases; trimmed from J: 0 bases; junction bases lacking a gene match: 6. From the cysteine through the phenylalanine, the CDR3 covers 18 amino acids. The DNA shown is the 54-base CDR3, in frame from base 1. For CDR1 and CDR2, the germline V gene lists ENHRY and SYGVKD. On this clone: Its recognized antigen is unknown. The input lacks base qualities; no much larger clone sits a single base away.

Receptor amplification or capture employed the immunoSEQ multiplex PCR assay. Imported from immuneACCESS, the table was reduced by TCRdb to in-frame sequences with V and J called. These copies leave out some clones; in studies compared against another copy, an unresolved V gene accounts for under half, and the cause of the remainder is not known. In all, the sample holds more than 65,000 clones, and about 90% of those were seen once. 1.9% of the sample is taken by the ten largest. Sample: PBMCs. The sequence was collected from a woman aged 60-75 years with head and neck cancer. The rearranged segments are TRBV10-3 and TRBJ2-6; TRBD1 lines up with 8 middle nucleotides. Here the CDR3 is given as CAISERGQDHSGANVLTF. The DNA reads TGTGCCATCAGTGAGCGGGGACAGGACCACTCTGGGGCCAACGTCCTGACTTTC.